This TCR beta chain was documented in a study of shared clonotypes between healthy human individuals (dated by TCRdb to about 2020). For context, the study as a whole: A few men and a couple of women, aged 18 to 49 years, made up the cohort. Per donor, three plates each were used for CD4 naive and CD4 memory, two for CD8 naive, and one for CD8 memory. To increase sequencing depth and limit assay-specific biases, TCR repertoire library preparation and sequencing were carried out by different laboratories using diverse techniques. To estimate repertoire size and how much clonotype sharing occurs between individuals, the study deeply sequenced the blood TCR repertoires of five or six healthy adults. Per donor, leukapheresis produced somewhere between about 0.94 and 9.5 billion PBMCs. General conclusions and limits of the study: Rarefaction of sorted-subset datasets indicated incomplete sequencing despite the large sequencing depth. Naive subsets generally had larger estimated clonotype richness than memory subsets. Compared with non-shared clonotypes, clonotypes shared by all four sorted-subset donors had higher generation probabilities. Only blood was sampled, and tissue TCR repertoires likely differ from those in blood. Based on pairwise subsampling, the degree of clonotype sharing among donors was expected to be affected by sequencing depth. Roughly 5% of naive CD4, more than 3% of naive CD8, approximately 2.2% of memory CD4, and 0.35% to 0.5% of memory CD8 clonotypes were shared across several donors. Because the study included only a small number of donors, the genetic and exposure-history diversity represented was limited.

Using the deep immunoSEQ assay, TCR CDR3 regions were amplified from genomic DNA by multiplex PCR. Extracted genomic DNA from each cell subset was distributed evenly across all wells of several immunoSEQ 96-well plates, and each plate was treated as a replicate. For sorted subsets, 200 ng of genomic DNA, equivalent to some 33,000 T cell genomes, went into each replicate PCR. Purified libraries were quantified with a Qubit 3.0 fluorometer, sized on a Bioanalyzer 2100, and re-quantified with the KAPA Library Quantification kit. Each immunoSEQ 96-well plate was sequenced on its own single-read 150-cycle Illumina NextSeq 550 flow cell. The study's processing was this. Because the immunoSEQ output included only junctional sequences and no quality scores, the filtering could not be the same as the filtering used for full-length reads. Sequences were annotated with PyIR, a Python wrapper for IgBLAST v1.9, using IMGT germline references to assign V/J genes and CDR3. Reads were removed for weak V/J assignments (E-value above 1e-6), missing CDR3, stop codons, out-of-frame junctions, or ambiguous translated residues. A V3J clonotype was defined by an identical inferred V gene, J gene, and CDR3 amino acid sequence. Percentage overlap between repertoires was computed as shared unique clonotypes divided by the size of the smaller repertoire. Three approaches were used to assess repertoire richness: RTK rarefaction, the Chao1 estimator, and Recon v2.1 estimates of unobserved clonotypes. For all TCRbeta clonotypes obtained by the gDNA method from several donors, generation probabilities were computed with OLGA. The immuneACCESS repertoire file appears here via TCRdb, limited to in-frame rearrangements. These files lack a portion of the clones; in checked studies, under half of the deficit traces to unresolved V genes, and the cause of the others is not known. From that table come the V and J calls and clone size; the DNA was used to work out D and trimming. The sample records 2 million to 2.5 million clones, around 95% of which are singletons. The ten largest clones take up approximately 0.13% of the sample.

The donors were healthy, HIV-negative adults who had no recently reported acute infections or vaccinations. Every donor was a Caucasian adult living in Nashville, Tennessee, USA. CD4+ T cells were enriched by magnetic negative selection, after which naive cells were positively selected on CD45RA and the negative fraction was taken as the memory subset. After blood collection by leukapheresis, PBMCs were isolated using Ficoll-Histopaque density gradient centrifugation and then cryopreserved in the vapor phase of liquid nitrogen. Purity and quantity of every magnetically sorted T cell population were checked by analytical flow cytometry. Each sorted fraction had its genomic DNA isolated and then quantified by UV absorbance on a Nanodrop 2000c. Comments on this clone: No antigen is known for it. No much larger clonotype is one base removed from it; base qualities were not supplied.

V ends up 4 bases short and J 5 bases short, with an unmatched junction base count of 12. The CDR3 runs 16 residues from the cysteine to the phenylalanine. Of all the DNA, just the CDR3 is kept, 48 bases in frame from base 1. Per the germline V gene, SGDLS is the CDR1 and YYNGEE is the CDR2. The sample was naive CD4+ T cells sorted from blood. The sample's cell subset or site label, in plain terms: CD45RA+ positively selected. The chain was built from TRBV9 and TRBJ2-5, with 9 bases in between that match TRBD1. The TCR was taken from a man between 18 and 35 years old in good health. This receptor has the CDR3 CASSLPTGTGRETQYF. The nucleotide sequence is given as TGTGCCAGCAGCCTCCCAACCGGGACAGGGAGGGAGACCCAGTACTTC.